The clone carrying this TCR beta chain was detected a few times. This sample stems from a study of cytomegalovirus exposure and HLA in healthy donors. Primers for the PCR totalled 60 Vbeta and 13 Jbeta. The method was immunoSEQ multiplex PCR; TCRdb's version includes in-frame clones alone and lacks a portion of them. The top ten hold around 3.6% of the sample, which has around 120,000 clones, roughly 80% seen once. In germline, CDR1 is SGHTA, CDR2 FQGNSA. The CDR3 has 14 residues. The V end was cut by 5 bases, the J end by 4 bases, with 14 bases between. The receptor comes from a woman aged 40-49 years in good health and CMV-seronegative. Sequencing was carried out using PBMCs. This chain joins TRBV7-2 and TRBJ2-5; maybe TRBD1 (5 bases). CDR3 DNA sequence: TGTGCCAGCAGCCAATGGGCAGGGCTAGAGACCCAGTACTTC. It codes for CASSQWAGLETQYF.